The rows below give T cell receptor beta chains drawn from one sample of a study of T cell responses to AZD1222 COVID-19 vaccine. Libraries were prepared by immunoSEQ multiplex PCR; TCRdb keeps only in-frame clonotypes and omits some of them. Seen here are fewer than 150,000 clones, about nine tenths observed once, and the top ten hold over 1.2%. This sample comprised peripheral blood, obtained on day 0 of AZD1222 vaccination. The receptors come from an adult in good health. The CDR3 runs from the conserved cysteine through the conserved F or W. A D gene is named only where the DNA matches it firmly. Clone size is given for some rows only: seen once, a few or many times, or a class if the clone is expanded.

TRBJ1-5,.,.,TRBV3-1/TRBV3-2,CASSQDRTPGGNQPQHF,TGTGCCAGCAGCCAAGATCGGACCCCCGGAGGCAATCAGCCCCAGCATTTT
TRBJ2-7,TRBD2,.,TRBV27,CASSSRLAGGFNEQYF,TGTGCCAGCAGTTCCCGACTAGCGGGGGGATTCAACGAGCAGTACTTC
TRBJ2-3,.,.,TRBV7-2,CASSPSRVTDTQYF,TGTGCCAGCAGCCCATCTCGGGTCACAGATACGCAGTATTTT
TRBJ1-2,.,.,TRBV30,CAWTGRLNYGYTF,TGTGCCTGGACGGGACGGTTGAACTATGGCTACACCTTC
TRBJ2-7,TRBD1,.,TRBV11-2,CASSSRQGTYEQYF,TGTGCCAGCAGCTCCAGACAGGGGACCTACGAGCAGTACTTC
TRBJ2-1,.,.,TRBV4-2,CASSQENPLEQFF,TGTGCCAGCAGCCAAGAGAACCCCCTGGAGCAGTTCTTC
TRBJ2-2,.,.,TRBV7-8,CASSLVRGSNTGELFF,TGTGCCAGCAGCTTAGTCCGGGGCTCGAACACCGGGGAGCTGTTTTTT
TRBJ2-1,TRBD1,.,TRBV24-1,CATGQGSYNEQFF,TGTGCCACCGGACAGGGCTCCTACAATGAGCAGTTCTTC
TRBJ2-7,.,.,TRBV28,CASSFSGGGLFSYEQYF,TGTGCCAGCAGTTTTTCGGGCGGGGGCCTATTCTCCTACGAGCAGTACTTC
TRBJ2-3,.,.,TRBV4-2,CASSQDETHGTQYF,TGTGCCAGCAGCCAAGATGAGACCCACGGTACGCAGTATTTT
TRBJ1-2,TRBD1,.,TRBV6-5,CATRSDGTGAYGYTF,TGTGCCACCCGATCTGACGGGACAGGAGCCTATGGCTACACCTTC
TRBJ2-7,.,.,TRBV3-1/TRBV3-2,CASVFPTDWGRGPYEQYF,TGTGCCAGCGTTTTTCCAACCGACTGGGGGCGGGGACCCTACGAGCAGTACTTC
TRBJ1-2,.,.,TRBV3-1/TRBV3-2,CASSQDNRVGGYTF,TGTGCCAGCAGCCAAGATAACAGGGTGGGGGGCTACACCTTC
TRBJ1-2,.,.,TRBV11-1,CASSHDRFYGYTF,TGTGCCAGCAGCCATGACAGGTTCTATGGCTACACCTTC
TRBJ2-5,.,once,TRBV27,CASASRHRAGETQYF,TGTGCCAGCGCTTCCAGGCATCGGGCGGGGGAGACCCAGTACTTC
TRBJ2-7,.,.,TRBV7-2,CASSSQVGVSYEQYF,TGTGCCAGCAGCTCCCAGGTTGGAGTCTCCTACGAGCAGTACTTC
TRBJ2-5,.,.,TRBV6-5,CASRGLGETQYF,TGTGCCAGCAGAGGATTGGGTGAGACCCAGTACTTC
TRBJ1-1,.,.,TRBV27,CASSMGMNTEAFF,TGTGCCAGCAGTATGGGAATGAACACTGAAGCTTTCTTT
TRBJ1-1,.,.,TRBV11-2,CASSVRGTEAFF,TGTGCCAGCAGCGTCAGGGGCACTGAAGCTTTCTTT
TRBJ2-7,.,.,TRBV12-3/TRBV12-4,CASTEEGHEQYF,TGTGCCAGCACAGAGGAAGGACACGAGCAGTACTTC
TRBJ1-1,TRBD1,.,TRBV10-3,CAISDRTTGATEAFF,TGTGCCATCAGTGATCGAACCACAGGGGCCACTGAAGCTTTCTTT
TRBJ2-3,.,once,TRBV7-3,CASSSDDSTDTQYF,TGTGCCAGCAGCTCGGACGATTCCACAGATACGCAGTATTTT
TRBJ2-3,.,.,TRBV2,CASKVNQLDTQYF,TGTGCCAGCAAAGTCAATCAGCTCGATACGCAGTATTTT
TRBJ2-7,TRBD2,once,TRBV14,CASSPSRTQRGGFYEQYF,TGTGCCAGCAGCCCCTCGAGGACCCAGCGGGGGGGCTTTTACGAGCAGTACTTC
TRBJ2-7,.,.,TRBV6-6,CASSHQGIYEQYF,TGTGCCAGCAGTCACCAGGGGATTTACGAGCAGTACTTC
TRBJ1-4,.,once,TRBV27,CASSTSAGPNEKLFF,.
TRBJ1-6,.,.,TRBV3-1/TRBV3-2,CASSRDVSPLHF,TGTGCCAGCAGCCGCGACGTATCACCCCTCCACTTT
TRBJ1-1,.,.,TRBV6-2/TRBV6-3,CASSYVARTTWTHTEAFF,TGTGCCAGCAGTTACGTAGCTAGAACCACTTGGACACACACTGAAGCTTTCTTT
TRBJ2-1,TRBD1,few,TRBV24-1,CAASGTGRYNEQFF,TGTGCCGCCTCCGGGACAGGGCGCTACAATGAGCAGTTCTTC
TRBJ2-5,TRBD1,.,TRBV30,CAWSGGQGNGETQYF,TGTGCCTGGAGTGGGGGACAGGGTAATGGGGAGACCCAGTACTTC
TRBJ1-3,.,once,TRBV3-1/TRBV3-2,CASSQAPQGGGNTIYF,TGTGCCAGCAGCCAAGCCCCCCAAGGCGGGGGAAACACCATATATTTT
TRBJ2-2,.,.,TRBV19,CASSGRGNTGELFF,TGTGCCAGTAGCGGCCGGGGGAACACCGGGGAGCTGTTTTTT
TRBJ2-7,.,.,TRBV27,CASSFGPFSYEQYF,TGTGCCAGCAGTTTCGGCCCCTTCTCCTACGAGCAGTACTTC
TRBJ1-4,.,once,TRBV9,CASSVSANEKLFF,TGTGCCAGCAGCGTATCTGCTAATGAAAAACTGTTTTTT
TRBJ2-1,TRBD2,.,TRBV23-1,CASRPSGGLYNEQFF,TGCGCCAGCAGACCTAGCGGGGGACTCTACAATGAGCAGTTCTTC
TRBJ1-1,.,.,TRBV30,CAWGLGVNTEAFF,TGTGCCTGGGGCTTAGGGGTGAACACTGAAGCTTTCTTT
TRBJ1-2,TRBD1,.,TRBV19,CASSIDIIRIRDRGTGYTF,TGTGCCAGTAGTATAGACATAATCCGGATCCGGGACAGGGGTACCGGCTACACCTTC
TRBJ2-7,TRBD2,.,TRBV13,CASSLVLAGSYEQYF,TGTGCCAGCAGCTTAGTTCTAGCGGGCTCCTACGAGCAGTACTTC
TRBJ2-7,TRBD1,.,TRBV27,CASSGTGDYEQYF,TGTGCCAGCAGCGGGACAGGGGATTACGAGCAGTACTTC
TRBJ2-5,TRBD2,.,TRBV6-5,CASSYPTSGGAETQYF,TGTGCCAGCAGTTACCCGACTAGCGGGGGGGCAGAGACCCAGTACTTC
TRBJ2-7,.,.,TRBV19,CASGAGGYEQYF,TGTGCCAGTGGGGCTGGGGGCTACGAGCAGTACTTC
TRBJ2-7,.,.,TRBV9,CASSVGPTYEQYF,TGTGCCAGCAGCGTAGGTCCAACCTACGAGCAGTACTTC
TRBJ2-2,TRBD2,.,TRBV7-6,CASSSAVAGDTGELFF,TGTGCCAGCAGCTCGGCCGTAGCGGGGGACACCGGGGAGCTGTTTTTT
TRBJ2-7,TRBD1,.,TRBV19,CASSPRTGEGYEQYF,TGTGCCAGTAGTCCTCGGACAGGGGAAGGGTACGAGCAGTACTTC
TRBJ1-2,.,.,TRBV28,CASSPPVSGYTF,TGTGCCAGCAGTCCGCCGGTGAGTGGCTACACCTTC
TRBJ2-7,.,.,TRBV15,CATSPAGRGARYPQYF,TGTGCCACCAGCCCGGCTGGCAGGGGGGCACGATACCCGCAGTACTTC
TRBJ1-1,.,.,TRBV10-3,CAINPARGVNTEAFF,TGTGCCATCAATCCAGCACGGGGAGTAAACACTGAAGCTTTCTTT
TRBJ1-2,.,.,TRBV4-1,CASSQDRKGPFYGYTF,TGCGCCAGCAGCCAAGATCGGAAAGGGCCCTTTTATGGCTACACCTTC
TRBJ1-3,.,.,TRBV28,CASAGQAGNTIYF,TGTGCCAGCGCGGGGCAAGCTGGAAACACCATATATTTT
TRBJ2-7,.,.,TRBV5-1,CASSEGSSYEQYF,TGCGCCAGTAGTGAGGGGAGCTCCTACGAGCAGTACTTC